The 31 T cell receptor beta chains reported below all come from one sample, sequenced in a study of blood T cell repertoires in COVID-19. Profiled with immunoSEQ multiplex PCR; TCRdb holds only in-frame clones, not every one. The sample records around 110,000 clones, roughly nine tenths being singletons. The sample consisted of peripheral blood. The source of these receptors is a human donor with active COVID-19. The donor label of this sample is uncertain.

This chain uses TRBV4-1 with TRBJ2-5; 11 bases align to TRBD2. The germline V gene has CDR1 MGHRA and CDR2 YSYEKL. With V trimmed by 1 base and J by 1 base, 8 bases remained unmatched. This CDR3 is 18 amino acids long. The CDR3 DNA sequence: TGCGCCAGCAGCCAAGTCTTAGCGGGGGGGCCGGCCCAAGAGACCCAGTACTTC. This gives the protein CASSQVLAGGPAQETQYF.

The genes are TRBV28 and TRBJ2-1; 11 bases align to TRBD2. This CDR3 contains 15 residues. Germline CDR1 and CDR2: MDHEN and SYDVKM. V lost 3 bases to trimming and J lost 8 bases; unmatched junction nucleotides: 6. CDR3 in DNA: TGTGCCAGCAGTTTCCGGCTAGCGGGGGGTGATGAGCAGTTCTTC. It yields the protein CASSFRLAGGDEQFF.

This clone was counted a few times. The chain combines TRBV28 with TRBJ1-4; a weak D match, TRBD1 (5 bases). The CDR3 contains 14 residues. CDR1 and CDR2 from the germline V gene are MDHEN and SYDVKM. Trimming cost V 0 bases and J 7 bases, with 9 bases left between them. Written as DNA, the CDR3 is TGTGCCAGCAGTTTATGGGGGCGCGGTGAAAAACTGTTTTTT. It encodes CASSLWGRGEKLFF.

The chain is built from TRBV3-1 (or the pseudogene TRBV3-2) and TRBJ2-1, with D possibly matching TRBD1 (6 bases). Trimming cost V 3 bases and J 7 bases, with 13 bases left between them. This CDR3 is 14 amino acids long. CDR1 is LGHDT and CDR2 is YNNKEL in the germline V gene (reference sequence). The CDR3 coding sequence is TGTGCCAGCAGCCACCGACAGGCCCTTAATGAGCAGTTCTTC. Amino acid sequence: CASSHRQALNEQFF.

This clone is a singleton in its sample. J is TRBJ1-2 and V is TRBV5-5; maybe TRBD1 (5 bases). V was pared by 0 bases and J by 8 bases, with 14 bases between. Germline loops: CDR1 SGHKS, CDR2 YYEKEE (reference sequence). This CDR3 region has 14 residues. The CDR3 sequence: CASSLGGRQGGYTF. CDR3 bases: TGTGCCAGCAGCTTGGGGGGCAGGCAAGGCGGCTACACCTTC.

The V call is TRBV7-2, the J call TRBJ2-1; D is possibly TRBD2 (6 bases). V shed 0 bases and J shed 1 base, with 10 bases lying between them. Germline V CDR1 and CDR2: SGHTA, FQGNSA. The CDR3 covers 16 residues. Here the CDR3 DNA reads TGTGCCAGCAGCTTAGCCTGGCGGGGATCCTACAATGAGCAGTTCTTC. This codes for CASSLAWRGSYNEQFF.

The chain recombines TRBV7-9 with TRBJ2-7; the match to TRBD2 covers 7 bases. CDR3 size: 12 residues. The trim removed 0 bases at V and 7 bases at J, leaving 0 bases unmatched. Germline CDR1 is SEHNR and CDR2 is FQNEAQ (reference sequence). CDR3 region: CASSLARGEQYF. The CDR3 DNA sequence: TGTGCCAGCAGCTTAGCGCGGGGGGAGCAGTACTTC.

The chain couples TRBV6-6 to TRBJ1-4; TRBD1 matches 7 bases. The germline V gene has CDR1 MNHNY and CDR2 SVGAGI (reference sequence). V shed 4 bases, J shed 3 bases, and the junction held 5 bases outside the gene matches. This CDR3 comprises 15 residues. CDR3 region: CASSFTTGSNEKLFF. The CDR3 region has the DNA TGTGCCAGCAGTTTCACGACAGGGTCTAATGAAAAACTGTTTTTT.

This clone showed up just once. The V gene is TRBV2, the J gene TRBJ2-6, with 10 bases identical to TRBD1. Germline V gene lookup returns CDR1 SNHLY and CDR2 FYNNEI. The CDR3 length is 15 residues. CDR3 sequence (DNA): TGTGCAACCGGGACAGGGGACTCTGGGGCCAACGTCCTGACTTTC. It encodes CATGTGDSGANVLTF.

Comment on this clone: This sample also contains other DNA sequences that code for the same CDR3. The chain carries TRBV11-2 and TRBJ2-7; no clear D. V dropped 4 bases and J dropped 2 bases, with 3 bases sitting between them. This CDR3 comprises 11 residues. From germline, CDR1 is SGHAT and CDR2 FQNNGV. In DNA, the CDR3 is TGTGCCAGCAGCTCCACCTACGAGCAGTACTTC. Protein: CASSSTYEQYF.

V and J are TRBV6-4 and TRBJ2-2; 10 bases are a match to TRBD2. The germline V gene has CDR1 MRHNA and CDR2 SNTAGT. This CDR3 comprises 15 residues. Losses at the gene ends were 6 bases for V and 4 bases for J; bases not matched to a gene: 5. CDR3 amino acids: CASSAVAGGTGELFF. The CDR3 DNA sequence: TGTGCCAGCAGCGCCGTAGCGGGGGGCACCGGGGAGCTGTTTTTT.

CDR3 in DNA: TGTGCCAGCAGTTACTCCCTCGACCCGGGACAGGGTTTCAACTATGGCTACACCTTC. Translating it yields CASSYSLDPGQGFNYGYTF. The chain combines TRBV6-2 or TRBV6-3 with TRBJ1-2; TRBD1 aligns across 9 bases. CDR3 length: 19 residues. Germline lookup yields CDR1 MNHEY and CDR2 SVGEGT. Trimming removed 0 bases from V and 2 bases from J; junction bases left unmatched: 13.

The rearrangement links TRBV27 to TRBJ1-5, with D unresolved. The CDR3 is 15 residues long. The germline CDR1 and CDR2 sequences are MNHEY and SMNVEV (reference sequence). The V end lost 1 base, the J end lost 1 base, and 8 bases lay between the germline ends. CDR3 DNA: TGTGCCAGCAGTTTATGGAGTAGCAGCAATCAGCCCCAGCATTTT. As protein: CASSLWSSSNQPQHF.

This sequence joins TRBV25-1 and TRBJ2-7; 11 bases are shared with TRBD1. Per germline, CDR1 MGHDK and CDR2 SYGVNS. CDR3 length: 18 amino acids. Germline trimming cut 4 bases from V and 1 base from J; bases unmatched to any gene: 12. The CDR3 DNA is TGTGCCAGCAGTGGGGACTCGGTCGGGACAGGGGGATCCTACGAGCAGTACTTC. This translates into CASSGDSVGTGGSYEQYF.

The gene calls are TRBV5-5 and TRBJ1-5; 8 bases fit TRBD1. The length of the CDR3 is 15 residues. Germline CDR1 reads SGHKS; CDR2 reads YYEKEE (reference sequence). J lost 10 bases, V lost 2 bases, and 11 bases had no gene match. The CDR3 DNA sequence: TGTGCCAGCAGCTTTGACGGACAGGGCTTATCTCCCCAGCATTTT. This gives the protein CASSFDGQGLSPQHF. Together with reference TRBV5-5 and TRBJ1-5, the CDR3 gives the full variable domain: DAGVTQSPTHLIKTRGQQVTLRCSPISGHKSVSWYQQVLGQGPQFIFQYYEKEERGRGNFPDRFSARQFPNYSSELNVNALLLGDSALYLCASSFDGQGLSPQHFGDGTRLSIL.

This chain joins TRBV28 and TRBJ2-7; D call uncertain. V was cut by 6 bases and J by 1 base, with 13 bases left in between. The CDR3 length is 14 residues. Germline lookup yields CDR1 MDHEN and CDR2 SYDVKM. The CDR3 bases are TGTGCCAGCAGACCTCCCGGTATGTCCTACGAGCAGTACTTC. It yields the protein CASRPPGMSYEQYF.

This sequence joins TRBV30 and TRBJ2-1, with a possible D match to TRBD2 (6 bases). Germline V gives CDR1 GTSNPN, CDR2 SVGIG (reference sequence). The CDR3 has 15 residues. V dropped 2 bases and J dropped 1 base, with 12 bases sitting between them. CDR3 residues: CAWSLLTSSYNEQFF. The CDR3 region has the DNA TGTGCCTGGAGTTTACTGACTAGTTCCTACAATGAGCAGTTCTTC.

The rearrangement uses TRBV19 and TRBJ2-1, with D possibly matching TRBD1 (6 bases). Germline lookup yields CDR1 LNHDA and CDR2 SQIVND (reference sequence). V lost 8 bases, J lost 4 bases, and 15 bases lay in between. The CDR3 runs 14 residues. CDR3 sequence (DNA): TGTGCCAGTTCCTCCGGGACATCGTACAATGAGCAGTTCTTC. Protein product: CASSSGTSYNEQFF.

The CDR3 DNA is TGTGCCAGCAGTTCAGGGGGAGCCCCCAAAAACATTCAGTACTTC. It encodes CASSSGGAPKNIQYF. The V and J genes are TRBV28 and TRBJ2-4; 7 bases line up with TRBD1. The length of the CDR3 is 15 residues. Germline V gene sequence: CDR1 MDHEN, CDR2 SYDVKM. The ends lost 4 bases at V and 2 bases at J; junction bases unmatched: 5.

This rearrangement joins TRBV7-9 to TRBJ2-3; no reliable D call. V lost 1 base, J lost 3 bases, and 11 bases lay in between. Germline values: CDR1 SEHNR, CDR2 FQNEAQ (reference sequence). The CDR3 totals 15 residues. CDR3 sequence reads: CASSLGLVATDTQYF. The CDR3 DNA reads TGTGCCAGCAGCTTAGGCCTAGTAGCAACAGATACGCAGTATTTT.

This clone was counted once. The chain combines TRBV2 with TRBJ2-1; 9 bases are a match to TRBD2. Per germline, CDR1 SNHLY and CDR2 FYNNEI. This CDR3 is 15 amino acids long. V shed 5 bases, J shed 1 base, and the junction held 3 bases outside the gene matches. In nucleotides, the CDR3 is TGTGCCAGCAGTAGGCTAGCGGGGTCCTACAATGAGCAGTTCTTC. Amino acids: CASSRLAGSYNEQFF. The full variable domain, with the rest looked up from reference TRBV2 and TRBJ2-1, is EPEVTQTPSHQVTQMGQEVILRCVPISNHLYFYWYRQILGQKVEFLVSFYNNEISEKSEIFDDQFSVERPDGSNFTLKIRSTKLEDSAMYFCASSRLAGSYNEQFFGPGTRLTVL.

V gene TRBV13 combines with J gene TRBJ2-3, with TRBD2 matching 10 bases. Germline CDR1 and CDR2: PRHDT and FYEKMQ (reference sequence). The ends lost 6 bases at V and 1 base at J; junction bases unmatched: 4. The CDR3 sequence is 15 residues long. The chain's CDR3 is CASRRTSGGTDTQYF. Here the CDR3 DNA reads TGTGCCAGCAGGCGTACTAGCGGGGGCACAGATACGCAGTATTTT. Together with reference TRBV13 and TRBJ2-3, the CDR3 gives the full variable domain: AAGVIQSPRHLIKEKRETATLKCYPIPRHDTVYWYQQGPGQDPQFLISFYEKMQSDKGSIPDRFSAQQFSDYHSELNMSSLELGDSALYFCASRRTSGGTDTQYFGPGTRLTVL.

This chain links TRBV6-2 or TRBV6-3 with TRBJ2-2; 10 bases fit TRBD1. The CDR3 is 17 residues long. Unmatched junction bases numbered 7, after V lost 0 bases and J lost 6 bases. Per the germline V gene, CDR1 is MNHEY and CDR2 is SVGEGT. The CDR3 loop is CASSYSTGGANSGELFF. In DNA, the CDR3 is TGTGCCAGCAGTTACTCGACAGGGGGCGCGAATTCCGGGGAGCTGTTTTTT.

The chain links TRBV3-1 (or the pseudogene TRBV3-2) to TRBJ2-1; perhaps TRBD2 as D (6 bases). Germline V gene lookup returns CDR1 LGHDT and CDR2 YNNKEL (reference sequence). The CDR3 has 13 residues. V dropped 6 bases and J dropped 6 bases, with 12 bases sitting between them. In DNA form, the CDR3 reads TGTGCCAGCAGTTGGAATAGCGGCAATGAGCAGTTCTTC. This codes for CASSWNSGNEQFF.

The rearrangement links TRBV6-5 to TRBJ1-6; maybe TRBD1 (5 bases). Trimming took off 2 bases at V and 6 bases at J, with 11 bases between the two ends. This CDR3 is 15 amino acids long. Germline V lookup: CDR1 MNHEY, CDR2 SVGAGI. CDR3 region: CASSYSEGVNSPLHF. As DNA, the CDR3 is TGTGCCAGCAGTTACAGTGAAGGGGTTAATTCACCCCTCCACTTT.

The chain employs TRBV3-1 (or the pseudogene TRBV3-2) and TRBJ1-4, with D unresolved. Germline-derived CDR1 and CDR2 are LGHDT and YNNKEL (reference sequence). The germline V and J ends were trimmed by 1 base and 13 bases, with 22 bases remaining between them. The CDR3 contains 16 residues. The CDR3 reads CASSQALTSTTPRLFF. For the CDR3, the DNA is TGTGCCAGCAGCCAAGCCTTGACAAGCACCACACCAAGACTGTTTTTT.

The genes are TRBV5-8 and TRBJ1-5; 8 bases align to TRBD1. This CDR3 spans 14 amino acids. From germline, CDR1 is SGHTS and CDR2 YDEGEE. The V and J ends lost 3 bases and 8 bases, in that order; junction bases with no gene match: 7. The CDR3 region is CASSYSGGPKPQHF. The CDR3 DNA reads as TGTGCCAGCAGCTACTCAGGGGGCCCAAAGCCCCAGCATTTT.

The rearrangement joins TRBV19 to TRBJ2-1; 9 bases align to TRBD2. V was clipped by 1 base and J by 4 bases; unmatched bases: 11. CDR3 size: 18 residues. The germline CDR1 and CDR2 sequences are LNHDA and SQIVND (reference sequence). In nucleotides, the CDR3 is TGTGCCAGTAGTATAGCTAGCGGGGACCTCGAAGGATACAATGAGCAGTTCTTC. Translation: CASSIASGDLEGYNEQFF.

The chain combines TRBV5-6 with TRBJ2-5, with D perhaps matching TRBD1 (5 bases). Germline CDR1 is SGHDT and CDR2 is YYEEEE. The CDR3 is made up of 15 amino acids. V was shortened by 0 bases and J by 3 bases, with 12 bases between the two germline ends. The CDR3 coding sequence is TGTGCCAGCAGCTTGGGCCTGACAGCCAAAGAGACCCAGTACTTC. Its protein is CASSLGLTAKETQYF.

V gene TRBV11-2 combines with J gene TRBJ2-3; the match to TRBD1 covers 7 bases. V shed 4 bases, J shed 10 bases, and the junction held 8 bases outside the gene matches. This CDR3 has 13 amino acids. Germline V gene lookup returns CDR1 SGHAT and CDR2 FQNNGV. CDR3 sequence: CASSSPTGQPQYF. As DNA, the CDR3 is TGTGCCAGCAGCTCCCCCACGGGACAGCCGCAGTATTTT.

This sequence joins TRBV10-1 and TRBJ1-4; possibly TRBD1 for D (5 bases). V gave up 1 base and J gave up 8 bases, with 14 bases separating them. CDR1 and CDR2 from the germline V gene are WNHNN and SYGVQD (reference sequence). The length of the CDR3 is 15 residues. CDR3 sequence: CASSEWGGEEEKLFF. The DNA for the CDR3 is TGCGCCAGCAGTGAGTGGGGCGGTGAAGAAGAAAAACTGTTTTTT.